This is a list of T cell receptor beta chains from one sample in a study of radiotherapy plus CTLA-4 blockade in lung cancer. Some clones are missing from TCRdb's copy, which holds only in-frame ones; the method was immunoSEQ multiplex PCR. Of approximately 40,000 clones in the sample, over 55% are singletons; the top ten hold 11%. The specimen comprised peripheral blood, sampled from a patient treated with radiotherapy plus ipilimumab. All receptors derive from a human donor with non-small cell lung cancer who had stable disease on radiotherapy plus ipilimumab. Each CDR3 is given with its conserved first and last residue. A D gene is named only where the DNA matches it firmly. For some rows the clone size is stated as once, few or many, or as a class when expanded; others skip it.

CDR3nt: TGTGCCAGCAGCTTATTTGCGGGTATCTCCTACGAGCAGTACTTC
CDR3aa: CASSLFAGISYEQYF
abundance: NA
j_gene: TRBJ2-7
v_gene: TRBV7-9
d_gene: NA

CDR3nt: TGTGCCAGCAGCTTGTCGGGAGGGGGTAGAGGGACTGAAGCTTTCTTT
CDR3aa: CASSLSGGGRGTEAFF
abundance: NA
j_gene: TRBJ1-1
v_gene: TRBV5-4
d_gene: NA

CDR3nt: TGCAGCGGGAGTCCGTCACTAGCTCGCGGAGAGACCCAGTACTTC
CDR3aa: CSGSPSLARGETQYF
abundance: NA
j_gene: TRBJ2-5
v_gene: TRBV29-1
d_gene: NA

CDR3nt: TGTGCCAGCGGCTCCCACGCGGGCAATCAGCCCCAGCATTTT
CDR3aa: CASGSHAGNQPQHF
abundance: NA
j_gene: TRBJ1-5
v_gene: TRBV7-2
d_gene: NA

CDR3nt: TGTGCCAGCAGCTTAACGCTAAAAGGGGGCGCGAATACGCAGTATTTT
CDR3aa: CASSLTLKGGANTQYF
abundance: NA
j_gene: TRBJ2-3
v_gene: TRBV7-3
d_gene: TRBD1

CDR3nt: TGTGCCAGCAGCTTTTCTGCCAGCGGGGGCCCTACCAGAGAGACCCAGTACTTC
CDR3aa: CASSFSASGGPTRETQYF
abundance: NA
j_gene: TRBJ2-5
v_gene: TRBV5-5
d_gene: TRBD2

CDR3nt: TGTGCCACCAGCAGAGGTGGACAGGGTAGCCAAGAGACCCAGTACTTC
CDR3aa: CATSRGGQGSQETQYF
abundance: few
j_gene: TRBJ2-5
v_gene: TRBV15
d_gene: TRBD1

CDR3nt: TGTGCCAGCTCTCGACAGGGGGCAGGCACAGATACGCAGTATTTT
CDR3aa: CASSRQGAGTDTQYF
abundance: NA
j_gene: TRBJ2-3
v_gene: TRBV18
d_gene: TRBD1

CDR3nt: TGCGCCAGCAATGCGGGGGGCGGCAATGGCTACACCTTC
CDR3aa: CASNAGGGNGYTF
abundance: NA
j_gene: TRBJ1-2
v_gene: TRBV5-1
d_gene: NA

CDR3nt: TGTGCCAGCAGCTCGTGGGACAGCGAAAAACTGTTTTTT
CDR3aa: CASSSWDSEKLFF
abundance: NA
j_gene: TRBJ1-4
v_gene: TRBV13
d_gene: TRBD1

CDR3nt: TGTGCCAGCAGGGGACCGGGGGAAGGCTATGGCTACACCTTC
CDR3aa: CASRGPGEGYGYTF
abundance: NA
j_gene: TRBJ1-2
v_gene: TRBV25-1
d_gene: NA

CDR3nt: TGTGCCACCTCAGTTCAGACAGATACGCAGTATTTT
CDR3aa: CATSVQTDTQYF
abundance: NA
j_gene: TRBJ2-3
v_gene: TRBV10-3
d_gene: NA

CDR3nt: TGCGCCAGCAGCAAAACAGGGGCCCCTAATGAAAAACTGTTTTTT
CDR3aa: CASSKTGAPNEKLFF
abundance: NA
j_gene: TRBJ1-4
v_gene: TRBV5-1
d_gene: TRBD1

CDR3nt: TGTGCCACCCAGGGACAGCCTGGGAATGAGCAGTTCTTC
CDR3aa: CATQGQPGNEQFF
abundance: NA
j_gene: TRBJ2-1
v_gene: TRBV15
d_gene: TRBD1

CDR3nt: TGTGCCAGCACAATACAGGGATGGGGCACAGATACGCAGTATTTT
CDR3aa: CASTIQGWGTDTQYF
abundance: NA
j_gene: TRBJ2-3
v_gene: TRBV21-1
d_gene: NA

CDR3nt: TGTGCCATCGAAGGGGACGAGCAGTACTTC
CDR3aa: CAIEGDEQYF
abundance: few
j_gene: TRBJ2-7
v_gene: TRBV10-3
d_gene: NA

CDR3nt: TGTGCCAGCAGCCCTCTGGGAGGGGAGAATACTGAAGCTTTCTTT
CDR3aa: CASSPLGGENTEAFF
abundance: NA
j_gene: TRBJ1-1
v_gene: TRBV7-6
d_gene: NA

CDR3nt: TGTGCCAGCAGCTTAGATGGGCACGAGCAGTACTTC
CDR3aa: CASSLDGHEQYF
abundance: NA
j_gene: TRBJ2-7
v_gene: TRBV11-3
d_gene: NA

CDR3nt: TGTGCCAGCAGCCTTCCGGGAGCTTCCTTAAGGGCCCAGTACTTC
CDR3aa: CASSLPGASLRAQYF
abundance: NA
j_gene: TRBJ2-5
v_gene: TRBV7-9
d_gene: NA

CDR3nt: TGTGCTAGTGGCCGCAGGGGAGGGACTGAAGCTTTCTTT
CDR3aa: CASGRRGGTEAFF
abundance: NA
j_gene: TRBJ1-1
v_gene: TRBV12-5
d_gene: NA

CDR3nt: TGTGCCAGCTCACAAGGGACAGGGGGAAATTCACCCCTCCACTTT
CDR3aa: CASSQGTGGNSPLHF
abundance: NA
j_gene: TRBJ1-6
v_gene: TRBV18
d_gene: TRBD1

CDR3nt: TGTGCCAGCAGCTTAGCTACAGGGCAGGGTCGAAGAGGCGAAACTTTCTTT
CDR3aa: CASSLATGQGRRGETFF
abundance: NA
j_gene: TRBJ1-1
v_gene: TRBV7-8
d_gene: NA

CDR3nt: TGTGCCTGGGCAGGGGATACTGAAGCTTTCTTT
CDR3aa: CAWAGDTEAFF
abundance: few
j_gene: TRBJ1-1
v_gene: TRBV30
d_gene: NA

CDR3nt: TGTGCCAGTAGTTGGGGACAGGTTGGCACCGGGGAGCTGTTTTTT
CDR3aa: CASSWGQVGTGELFF
abundance: NA
j_gene: TRBJ2-2
v_gene: TRBV19
d_gene: TRBD1

CDR3nt: TGCGCCAGCAGCTGGACAGGGGGCAGGGAGCAGTACTTC
CDR3aa: CASSWTGGREQYF
abundance: few
j_gene: TRBJ2-7
v_gene: TRBV5-1
d_gene: TRBD1

CDR3nt: TGTGCTAGTGGTTTGGTACGGGACGGGGAACTAGCGGGGCCTTCCTACGAGCAGTACTTC
CDR3aa: CASGLVRDGELAGPSYEQYF
abundance: NA
j_gene: TRBJ2-7
v_gene: TRBV12-5
d_gene: TRBD2

CDR3nt: TGTGCCAGCAGAAACTGGAACACTGAAGCTTTCTTT
CDR3aa: CASRNWNTEAFF
abundance: NA
j_gene: TRBJ1-1
v_gene: TRBV6-5
d_gene: NA

CDR3nt: TGCGCCACCAAGGAGCCGAACACCGGGGAGCTGTTTTTT
CDR3aa: CATKEPNTGELFF
abundance: NA
j_gene: TRBJ2-2
v_gene: TRBV5-1
d_gene: NA

CDR3nt: TGTGCCTGGAGTGTACCGGGACAGGGTAGGAGGGTTTTCCGCGAGCAGTACTTC
CDR3aa: CAWSVPGQGRRVFREQYF
abundance: few
j_gene: TRBJ2-7
v_gene: TRBV30
d_gene: TRBD1

CDR3nt: TGTGCCAGTTCAATGGACATCAATCAGCCCCAGCATTTT
CDR3aa: CASSMDINQPQHF
abundance: NA
j_gene: TRBJ1-5
v_gene: TRBV19
d_gene: NA

CDR3nt: TGTGCCAGCAGCCGGGACAGTAAAGAAGCTTTCTTT
CDR3aa: CASSRDSKEAFF
abundance: NA
j_gene: TRBJ1-1
v_gene: TRBV7-9
d_gene: TRBD1

CDR3nt: TGTGCCAGCAGGAAGGCAGGTCGCACAGATACGCAGTATTTT
CDR3aa: CASRKAGRTDTQYF
abundance: few
j_gene: TRBJ2-3
v_gene: TRBV13
d_gene: NA

CDR3nt: TGTGCCAGCACCTGGGGGCATGTCTATGGCTACACCTTC
CDR3aa: CASTWGHVYGYTF
abundance: NA
j_gene: TRBJ1-2
v_gene: TRBV27
d_gene: NA

CDR3nt: TGTGCCAGCAGCTTGGCAGGTCGGCACGAGCAGTACTTC
CDR3aa: CASSLAGRHEQYF
abundance: NA
j_gene: TRBJ2-7
v_gene: TRBV5-6
d_gene: NA

CDR3nt: TGTGCCAGCAGCCGGGGGACTAGCGGGGGACGGCTGGGAGAGACCCAGTACTTC
CDR3aa: CASSRGTSGGRLGETQYF
abundance: NA
j_gene: TRBJ2-5
v_gene: TRBV5-4
d_gene: TRBD2

CDR3nt: TGTGCCAGCAGCTCAAGACAGGGAAACACCATATATTTT
CDR3aa: CASSSRQGNTIYF
abundance: NA
j_gene: TRBJ1-3
v_gene: TRBV5-4
d_gene: NA

CDR3nt: TGTGCCAGCAGTTGGGGACATGAGGGGACTGAAGCTTTCTTT
CDR3aa: CASSWGHEGTEAFF
abundance: NA
j_gene: TRBJ1-1
v_gene: TRBV6-6
d_gene: NA

CDR3nt: TGTGCCAGCAGCGTATCGGACAGGGGGGCTGCTGAAGCTTTCTTT
CDR3aa: CASSVSDRGAAEAFF
abundance: few
j_gene: TRBJ1-1
v_gene: TRBV9
d_gene: TRBD1

CDR3nt: TGCGCCAGCAGCCCCCTAGGAGGGGGGGCGGTCACCGGGGAGCTGTTTTTT
CDR3aa: CASSPLGGGAVTGELFF
abundance: NA
j_gene: TRBJ2-2
v_gene: TRBV4-1
d_gene: NA

CDR3nt: TGTGCCAGCAGCTTGACAGGGGGCAATTCACCCCTCCACTTT
CDR3aa: CASSLTGGNSPLHF
abundance: few
j_gene: TRBJ1-6
v_gene: TRBV5-5
d_gene: TRBD1

CDR3nt: TGTGCCAGCAGCCCCCGCGGAGGGTATGGAGAGACCCAGTACTTC
CDR3aa: CASSPRGGYGETQYF
abundance: NA
j_gene: TRBJ2-5
v_gene: TRBV5-4
d_gene: NA

CDR3nt: TGTGCCAGCAGTAGGGCGGGGGGCTACACCTTC
CDR3aa: CASSRAGGYTF
abundance: NA
j_gene: TRBJ1-2
v_gene: TRBV25-1
d_gene: NA

CDR3nt: TGTGCCAGCAGTGAAGCGCGGGGAGGCGAGCAGTACTTC
CDR3aa: CASSEARGGEQYF
abundance: once
j_gene: TRBJ2-7
v_gene: TRBV2
d_gene: NA

CDR3nt: TGTGCCAGCAGCACCTCTTACAATGAGCAGTTCTTC
CDR3aa: CASSTSYNEQFF
abundance: NA
j_gene: TRBJ2-1
v_gene: TRBV21-1
d_gene: NA

CDR3nt: TGTGCCAGCAGCTTAGCGGCGGGACAGGGCATTTACGAGCAGTACTTC
CDR3aa: CASSLAAGQGIYEQYF
abundance: NA
j_gene: TRBJ2-7
v_gene: TRBV7-2
d_gene: TRBD1

CDR3nt: TGCGCCAGCAGCCTGTCCGACAGCCGCAATCAGCCCCAGCATTTT
CDR3aa: CASSLSDSRNQPQHF
abundance: NA
j_gene: TRBJ1-5
v_gene: TRBV5-1
d_gene: NA

CDR3nt: TGTGCCAGCAAGACCGAACAGGGGGACTATGGCTACACCTTC
CDR3aa: CASKTEQGDYGYTF
abundance: NA
j_gene: TRBJ1-2
v_gene: TRBV2
d_gene: TRBD1

CDR3nt: TGTGCCACCGGGCTAGGGGGGGGGACTGTCGACGAGCAGTACTTC
CDR3aa: CATGLGGGTVDEQYF
abundance: NA
j_gene: TRBJ2-7
v_gene: TRBV5-6
d_gene: NA

CDR3nt: TGTGCCAGTAGTAACCGACAGGCTAACCACAACTATGGCTACACCTTC
CDR3aa: CASSNRQANHNYGYTF
abundance: NA
j_gene: TRBJ1-2
v_gene: TRBV19
d_gene: NA

CDR3nt: TGTGCCAGCAGCTTAACAGGGACAGTACGCGGCTACACCTTC
CDR3aa: CASSLTGTVRGYTF
abundance: NA
j_gene: TRBJ1-2
v_gene: TRBV7-2
d_gene: TRBD1

CDR3nt: TGTGCCACCAGCAGGGCCTACCGGGGGGGAGGAGAGACCCAGTACTTC
CDR3aa: CATSRAYRGGGETQYF
abundance: NA
j_gene: TRBJ2-5
v_gene: TRBV15
d_gene: TRBD2

CDR3nt: TGTGCTAGTGGTTTGGGGACAGCCGGAAACACCATATATTTT
CDR3aa: CASGLGTAGNTIYF
abundance: NA
j_gene: TRBJ1-3
v_gene: TRBV12-5
d_gene: NA